Sequencing of this TCR beta chain was carried out in a study of cytomegalovirus exposure and HLA in healthy donors. Study-level information: Roughly 180 million T cells yielded some 120 million unique TCR beta sequences in earlier analysis. Findings and limits, study-wide: HLA alleles were associated with 16,000 or so TCR beta sequences in a later analysis at 0.05 false discovery rate.

V dropped 2 bases and J dropped 2 bases, with 13 bases sitting between them. From germline, CDR1 is SGDLS and CDR2 YYNGEE. The CDR3 contains 15 residues. Vbeta (60) and Jbeta (13) primers were used in the PCR. This table comes from immunoSEQ multiplex PCR, and its TCRdb copy is limited to in-frame clones, with some not included. Of tens of thousands of clones in the sample, 75% to 85% were seen once. This clone has a handful of counts. The antigen is unknown. Material: PBMCs. The chain carries TRBV9 and TRBJ1-2; perhaps TRBD1 as D (6 bases). The TCR comes from a woman aged 30 to 39 in good health and CMV-seronegative. The DNA for the CDR3 is TGTGCCAGCAGCGTGGCGGAGGGGGGGAACTATGGCTACACCTTC. Translating gives CASSVAEGGNYGYTF.